This T cell receptor beta chain is from a study of blood T cell repertoires in COVID-19 (dated by TCRdb to about 2020). About the investigation overall: The collaborator samples originated in the United States, Italy and Spain and spanned the acute and convalescent phases of COVID-19. The prospective study material was composed of cDNA or gDNA derived from T cells, B-cell-depleted T cells, or PBMCs. Deeply sampled blood TCRbeta repertoires from subjects exposed to, actively infected with, or recovered from COVID-19 were included in the dataset. The repertoires were released in a freely available public database meant as a resource for research on the immune response to SARS-CoV-2. Samples came from the ongoing ImmuneRACE study (first 160 participants) plus 1,254 subjects from 6 global collaborators. Sample metadata almost always included a de-identified subject ID, COVID-19 status, age in years and sex. Where HLA class I and class II types were available, the types were taken from metadata supplied by the sample provider, not from assay-based typing. The study at large found these results: Clinical and demographic metadata were provided uncurated, with the amount varying by source and participant.

TCRbeta CDR3 regions were amplified from genomic DNA by means of the immunoSEQ Assay, a bias-controlled multiplex PCR. In the source study's methods: Nucleated cell counts per sample were estimated from amplification of reference gene primers within the assay. To quantify the absolute abundance of each unique TCRbeta CDR3 rearrangement, sequence reads were collapsed and filtered. For each sample, productive Simpson clonality was calculated as the square root of Simpson's diversity index across productive rearrangements. This is the immuneACCESS table as TCRdb keeps it, with only in-frame sequences that have V and J called. A part of the clones is gone; compared with another copy, unresolved V genes explain less than half, and the rest is unexplained. V and J calls and clone size are as listed in that table; D and trimming were resolved from the DNA. The sample has about 170,000 clones on record, 70% to 85% of them singletons. The top ten clones comprise approximately 7% of the sample.

One collaborating source in Seattle enrolled patients while the patients were actively infected and followed the patients over time throughout the course of disease. Whole blood was collected in K2EDTA tubes by collaborating institutions according to the institutions' own protocols. For TCRbeta analysis, collaborators shipped samples in one of three forms: frozen whole blood, isolated PBMCs, or DNA extracted from either of those sample types. With respect to this clone: Its recognized antigen is unknown. Base qualities are not provided; no much larger clone lies one nucleotide away.

The receptor was derived from an elderly man with COVID-19, enrolled during active disease. Input material: peripheral blood.

The nucleotide sequence reads as follows: TGTGCCAGCAGTTACCGGGTGGGGGGCTACAATGAGCAGTTCTTC. This sequence encodes CASSYRVGGYNEQFF. This receptor chain uses TRBV6-5 and TRBJ2-1; the D gene is perhaps TRBD2, from 6 matching bases. Sequences MNHEY (CDR1) and SVGAGI (CDR2) are obtained from the germline V gene. The CDR3 holds 15 amino acids from the cysteine to the phenylalanine. Left in the record is the CDR3 DNA by itself, 45 bases read in frame from the first base. A distance of 11 bases separates the germline ends of V and J, which lose 2 bases and 3 bases respectively.